The rows below give T cell receptor beta chains drawn from one sample of a study of cytomegalovirus exposure and HLA in healthy donors. TCRdb keeps only in-frame clones here, not all; method: immunoSEQ multiplex PCR. This table holds some 78,000 clones, around 80% found once. Sequencing was carried out using PBMCs. The receptors were gathered from a woman aged 50 to 65 in good health and CMV-seropositive. Each CDR3 is given with its conserved first and last residue. D genes are given only for firm matches. The size entry is marked missing in some rows and otherwise reads once, few, many or a size class.

d_call: NA; clone_size: NA; v_call: TRBV6-5; j_call: TRBJ1-3; cdr3_aa: CASTPPGGGNTIYF; cdr3_nt: TGTGCCAGCACCCCCCCCGGGGGGGGAAACACCATATATTTT
d_call: TRBD1; clone_size: few; v_call: TRBV9; j_call: TRBJ1-2; cdr3_aa: CASSVGGTASYGYTF; cdr3_nt: TGTGCCAGCAGCGTAGGAGGGACAGCCTCCTATGGCTACACCTTC
d_call: NA; clone_size: NA; v_call: TRBV5-1; j_call: TRBJ2-6; cdr3_aa: CASSSPESGANVLTF; cdr3_nt: TGCGCCAGCAGTTCTCCAGAATCTGGGGCCAACGTCCTGACTTTC
d_call: NA; clone_size: NA; v_call: TRBV6-5; j_call: TRBJ1-2; cdr3_aa: CASSYSKESYYGYTF; cdr3_nt: TGTGCCAGCAGTTACTCTAAGGAGTCCTACTATGGCTACACCTTC
d_call: NA; clone_size: NA; v_call: TRBV4-1; j_call: TRBJ2-2; cdr3_aa: CASSQDTNTGELFF; cdr3_nt: TGCGCCAGCAGCCAAGATACGAACACCGGGGAGCTGTTTTTT
d_call: TRBD1; clone_size: NA; v_call: TRBV5-1; j_call: TRBJ2-1; cdr3_aa: CASSAYRGSYNEQFF; cdr3_nt: TGCGCCAGCAGCGCTTACAGGGGGTCATACAATGAGCAGTTCTTC
d_call: TRBD2; clone_size: NA; v_call: TRBV7-6; j_call: TRBJ2-1; cdr3_aa: CASSLGVGAGGLNEQFF; cdr3_nt: TGTGCCAGCAGCTTAGGCGTAGGGGCGGGGGGGCTGAATGAGCAGTTCTTC
d_call: NA; clone_size: NA; v_call: TRBV11-2; j_call: TRBJ2-1; cdr3_aa: CASSSPLGGAQFF; cdr3_nt: TGTGCCAGCAGCTCCCCCTTAGGGGGGGCTCAGTTCTTC
d_call: TRBD1; clone_size: NA; v_call: TRBV5-4; j_call: TRBJ1-2; cdr3_aa: CASSRTGDYGYTF; cdr3_nt: TGTGCCAGCAGCCGCACAGGGGACTATGGCTACACCTTC
d_call: TRBD2; clone_size: few; v_call: TRBV6-6; j_call: TRBJ2-5; cdr3_aa: CASSWSGGAQETQYF; cdr3_nt: TGTGCCAGCAGCTGGAGCGGGGGGGCCCAAGAGACCCAGTACTTC
d_call: TRBD1; clone_size: NA; v_call: TRBV10-3; j_call: TRBJ1-1; cdr3_aa: CAISRQGANTEAFF; cdr3_nt: TGTGCCATCAGTCGACAGGGGGCGAACACTGAAGCTTTCTTT
d_call: NA; clone_size: once; v_call: TRBV13; j_call: TRBJ2-1; cdr3_aa: CASSNTQGPAYNEQFF; cdr3_nt: TGTGCCAGCAGCAACACCCAGGGGCCTGCCTACAATGAGCAGTTCTTC
d_call: NA; clone_size: NA; v_call: TRBV5-1; j_call: TRBJ1-4; cdr3_aa: CASSSTGFNEKLFF; cdr3_nt: TGCGCCAGCAGTTCAACAGGGTTCAATGAAAAACTGTTTTTT
d_call: NA; clone_size: NA; v_call: TRBV7-9; j_call: TRBJ1-4; cdr3_aa: CASSDGDLEKLFF; cdr3_nt: TGTGCCAGCAGCGATGGAGATTTAGAAAAACTGTTTTTT
d_call: TRBD2; clone_size: NA; v_call: TRBV15; j_call: TRBJ2-1; cdr3_aa: CATSRSGGYNEQFF; cdr3_nt: TGTGCCACCAGCAGATCGGGAGGTTACAATGAGCAGTTCTTC
d_call: TRBD2; clone_size: NA; v_call: TRBV9; j_call: TRBJ2-1; cdr3_aa: CASSVTTSPGTNEQFF; cdr3_nt: TGTGCCAGCAGCGTAACGACTAGCCCTGGGACCAATGAGCAGTTCTTC
d_call: TRBD1; clone_size: NA; v_call: TRBV6-6; j_call: TRBJ1-6; cdr3_aa: CASSLTGGSPLHF; cdr3_nt: TGTGCCAGCTCCCTTACAGGGGGTTCACCCCTCCACTTT
d_call: TRBD1; clone_size: NA; v_call: TRBV11-3; j_call: TRBJ1-2; cdr3_aa: CASSPRQGVVYGYTF; cdr3_nt: TGTGCCAGCAGCCCCCGACAGGGTGTCGTTTATGGCTACACCTTC
d_call: NA; clone_size: NA; v_call: TRBV25-1; j_call: TRBJ2-2; cdr3_aa: CASRPDTANTGELFF; cdr3_nt: TGTGCCAGCAGACCAGACACCGCGAACACCGGGGAGCTGTTTTTT
d_call: NA; clone_size: NA; v_call: TRBV7-9; j_call: TRBJ1-4; cdr3_aa: CASSLLTGKEEKLFF; cdr3_nt: TGTGCCAGCAGCTTACTAACAGGGAAGGAAGAAAAACTGTTTTTT
d_call: TRBD1; clone_size: NA; v_call: TRBV29-1; j_call: TRBJ1-2; cdr3_aa: CSVAGQGDYGYTF; cdr3_nt: TGCAGCGTTGCAGGACAGGGGGACTATGGCTACACCTTC
d_call: NA; clone_size: few; v_call: TRBV7-3; j_call: TRBJ1-1; cdr3_aa: CASSFSRGSVEAFF; cdr3_nt: TGTGCCAGCAGCTTCAGTAGGGGGTCGGTTGAAGCTTTCTTT
d_call: NA; clone_size: NA; v_call: TRBV5-5; j_call: TRBJ1-1; cdr3_aa: CASSFGGERFLTEAFF; cdr3_nt: TGTGCCAGCAGCTTTGGTGGAGAGAGGTTTTTGACTGAAGCTTTCTTT
d_call: TRBD2; clone_size: NA; v_call: TRBV5-1; j_call: TRBJ2-3; cdr3_aa: CASSSGLAGADTQYF; cdr3_nt: TGCGCCAGCAGTTCTGGACTAGCGGGAGCAGATACGCAGTATTTT
d_call: NA; clone_size: NA; v_call: TRBV7-8; j_call: TRBJ2-1; cdr3_aa: CASSFGGSGRPIYNEQFF; cdr3_nt: TGTGCCAGCAGCTTTGGTGGTAGCGGCCGACCAATTTACAATGAGCAGTTCTTC
d_call: TRBD1; clone_size: NA; v_call: TRBV6-1; j_call: TRBJ1-5; cdr3_aa: CASSEAWDRRQPQHF; cdr3_nt: TGTGCCAGCAGTGAAGCGTGGGACAGAAGACAGCCCCAGCATTTT
d_call: NA; clone_size: NA; v_call: TRBV10-1; j_call: TRBJ1-1; cdr3_aa: CASSDSDTEAFF; cdr3_nt: TGCGCCAGCAGTGATTCGGACACTGAAGCTTTCTTT
d_call: NA; clone_size: NA; v_call: TRBV9; j_call: TRBJ2-1; cdr3_aa: CASSVLSESRDEQFF; cdr3_nt: TGTGCCAGCAGCGTACTAAGCGAATCACGGGATGAGCAGTTCTTC
d_call: TRBD1; clone_size: NA; v_call: TRBV7-9; j_call: TRBJ2-3; cdr3_aa: CANIQGETDTQYF; cdr3_nt: TGTGCCAACATCCAGGGGGAAACAGATACGCAGTATTTT
d_call: TRBD2; clone_size: NA; v_call: TRBV2; j_call: TRBJ2-5; cdr3_aa: CAGTTSVGETQYF; cdr3_nt: TGTGCCGGAACGACTAGCGTCGGCGAGACCCAGTACTTC
d_call: NA; clone_size: once; v_call: TRBV2; j_call: TRBJ2-5; cdr3_aa: CASLLWDTQETQYF; cdr3_nt: TGTGCCAGCCTCCTTTGGGACACCCAAGAGACCCAGTACTTC
d_call: NA; clone_size: once; v_call: TRBV7-9; j_call: TRBJ1-6; cdr3_aa: CASSLEGRDNSPLHF; cdr3_nt: TGTGCCAGCAGCTTAGAGGGCAGGGATAATTCACCCCTCCACTTT